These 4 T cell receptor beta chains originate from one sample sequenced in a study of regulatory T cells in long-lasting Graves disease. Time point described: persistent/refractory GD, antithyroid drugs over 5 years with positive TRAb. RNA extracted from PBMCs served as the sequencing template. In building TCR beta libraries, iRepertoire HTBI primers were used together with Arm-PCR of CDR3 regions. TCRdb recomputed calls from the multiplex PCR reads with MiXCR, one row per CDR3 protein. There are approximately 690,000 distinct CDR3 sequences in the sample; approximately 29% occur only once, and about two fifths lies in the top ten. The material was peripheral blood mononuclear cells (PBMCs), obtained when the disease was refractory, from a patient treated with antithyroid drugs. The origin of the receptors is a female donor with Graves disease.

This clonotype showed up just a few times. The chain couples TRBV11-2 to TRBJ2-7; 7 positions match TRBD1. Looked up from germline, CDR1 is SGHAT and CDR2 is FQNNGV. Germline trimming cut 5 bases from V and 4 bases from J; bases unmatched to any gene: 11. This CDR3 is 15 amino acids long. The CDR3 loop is CASSQPRGQAYEQYF. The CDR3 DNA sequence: TGTGCCAGCAGCCAACCACGTGGACAGGCTTACGAGCAGTACTTC.

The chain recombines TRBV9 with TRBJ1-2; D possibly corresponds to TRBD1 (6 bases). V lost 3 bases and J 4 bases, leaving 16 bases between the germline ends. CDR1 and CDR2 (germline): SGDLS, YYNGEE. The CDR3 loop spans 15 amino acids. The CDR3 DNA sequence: TGTGCCAGCAGCGGCGACCACAACAGGGCCTATGGCTACACCTTC. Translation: CASSGDHNRAYGYTF.

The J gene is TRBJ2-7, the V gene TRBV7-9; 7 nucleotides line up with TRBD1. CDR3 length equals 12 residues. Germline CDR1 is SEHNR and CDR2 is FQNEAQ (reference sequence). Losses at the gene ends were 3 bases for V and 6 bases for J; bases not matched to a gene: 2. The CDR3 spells CASSFDRVEQYF. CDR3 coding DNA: TGTGCCAGCAGCTTTGACAGGGTCGAGCAGTACTTC. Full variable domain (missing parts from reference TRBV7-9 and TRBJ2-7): DTGVSQNPRHKITKRGQNVTFRCDPISEHNRLYWYRQTLGQGPEFLTYFQNEAQLEKSRLLSDRFSAERPKGSFSTLEIQRTEQGDSAMYLCASSFDRVEQYFGPGTRLTVT.

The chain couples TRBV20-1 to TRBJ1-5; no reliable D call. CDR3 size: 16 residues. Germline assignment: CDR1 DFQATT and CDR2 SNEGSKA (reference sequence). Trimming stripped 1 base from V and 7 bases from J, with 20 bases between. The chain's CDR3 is CSARAVVAGGRQPQHF. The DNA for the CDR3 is TGCAGTGCTAGAGCAGTCGTGGCAGGTGGAAGGCAGCCCCAGCATTTT.